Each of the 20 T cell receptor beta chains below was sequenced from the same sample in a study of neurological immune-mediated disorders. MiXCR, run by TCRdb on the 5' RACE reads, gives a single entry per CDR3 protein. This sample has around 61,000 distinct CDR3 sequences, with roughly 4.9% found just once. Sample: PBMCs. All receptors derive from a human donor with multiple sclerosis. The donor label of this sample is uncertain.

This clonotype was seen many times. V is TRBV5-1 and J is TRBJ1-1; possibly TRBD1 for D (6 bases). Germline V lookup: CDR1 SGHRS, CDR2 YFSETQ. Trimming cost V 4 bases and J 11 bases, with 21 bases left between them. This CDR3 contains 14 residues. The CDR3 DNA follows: TGCGCCAGCAGCGTAATCGGACAGCCCACCGTTGCTTTCTTT. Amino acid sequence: CASSVIGQPTVAFF.

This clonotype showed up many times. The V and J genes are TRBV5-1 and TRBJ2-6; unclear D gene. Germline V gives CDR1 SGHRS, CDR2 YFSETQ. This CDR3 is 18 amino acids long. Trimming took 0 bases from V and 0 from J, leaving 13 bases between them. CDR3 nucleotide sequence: TGCGCCAGCAGCTTGGCCCAGACATCCCGCTCTGGGGCCAACGTCCTGACTTTC. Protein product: CASSLAQTSRSGANVLTF.

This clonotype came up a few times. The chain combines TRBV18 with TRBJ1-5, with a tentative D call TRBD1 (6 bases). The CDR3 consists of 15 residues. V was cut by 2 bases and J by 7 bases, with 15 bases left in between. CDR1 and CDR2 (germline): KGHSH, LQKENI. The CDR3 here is CASSPSTGLGQPQHF. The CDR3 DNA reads TGTGCCAGCTCACCAAGCACAGGGTTGGGGCAGCCCCAGCATTTT.

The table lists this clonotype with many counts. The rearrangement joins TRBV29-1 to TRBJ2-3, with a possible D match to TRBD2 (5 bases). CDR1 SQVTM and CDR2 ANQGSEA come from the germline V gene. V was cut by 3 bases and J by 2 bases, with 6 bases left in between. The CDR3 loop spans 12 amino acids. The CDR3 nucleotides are TGCAGCGTTGAGGGAGACACAGATACGCAGTATTTT. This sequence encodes CSVEGDTDTQYF.

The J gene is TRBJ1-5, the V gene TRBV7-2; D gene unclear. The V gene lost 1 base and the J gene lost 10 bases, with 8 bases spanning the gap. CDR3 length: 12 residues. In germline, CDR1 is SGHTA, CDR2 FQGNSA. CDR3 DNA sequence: TGTGCCAGCAGCTTAGATGTCTCTCCCCAGCATTTT. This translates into CASSLDVSPQHF. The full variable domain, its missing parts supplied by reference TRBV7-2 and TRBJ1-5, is GAGVSQSPSNKVTEKGKDVELRCDPISGHTALYWYRQSLGQGLEFLIYFQGNSAPDKSGLPSDRFSAERTGGSVSTLTIQRTQQEDSAVYLCASSLDVSPQHFGDGTRLSIL.

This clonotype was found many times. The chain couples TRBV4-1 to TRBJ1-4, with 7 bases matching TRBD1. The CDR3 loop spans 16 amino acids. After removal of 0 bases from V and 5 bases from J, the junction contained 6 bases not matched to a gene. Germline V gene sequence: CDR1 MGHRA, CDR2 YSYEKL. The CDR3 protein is CASSQDRGQGNEKLFF. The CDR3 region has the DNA TGCGCCAGCAGCCAAGATAGGGGGCAGGGAAATGAAAAACTGTTTTTT.

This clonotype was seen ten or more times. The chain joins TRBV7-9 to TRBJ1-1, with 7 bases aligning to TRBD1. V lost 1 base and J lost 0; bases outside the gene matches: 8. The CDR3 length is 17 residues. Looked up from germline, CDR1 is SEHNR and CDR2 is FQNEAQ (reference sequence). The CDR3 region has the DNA TGTGCCAGCAGCTTAGGTTCCACAGGGGTTTTGAACACTGAAGCTTTCTTT. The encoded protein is CASSLGSTGVLNTEAFF.

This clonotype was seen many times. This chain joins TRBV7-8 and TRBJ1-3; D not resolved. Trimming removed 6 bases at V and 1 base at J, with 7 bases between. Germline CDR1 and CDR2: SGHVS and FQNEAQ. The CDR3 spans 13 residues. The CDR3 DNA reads TGTGCCAGCAGAGAAAGGTCTGGAAACACCATATATTTT. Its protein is CASRERSGNTIYF.

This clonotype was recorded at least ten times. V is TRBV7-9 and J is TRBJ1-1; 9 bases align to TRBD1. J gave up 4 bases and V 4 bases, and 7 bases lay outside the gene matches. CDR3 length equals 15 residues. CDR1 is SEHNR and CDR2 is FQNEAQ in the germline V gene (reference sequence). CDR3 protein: CASSSNRGHLTEAFF. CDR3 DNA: TGTGCCAGCAGCTCAAACAGGGGGCATCTCACTGAAGCTTTCTTT. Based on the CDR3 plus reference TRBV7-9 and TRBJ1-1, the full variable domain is DTGVSQNPRHKITKRGQNVTFRCDPISEHNRLYWYRQTLGQGPEFLTYFQNEAQLEKSRLLSDRFSAERPKGSFSTLEIQRTEQGDSAMYLCASSSNRGHLTEAFFGQGTRLTVV.

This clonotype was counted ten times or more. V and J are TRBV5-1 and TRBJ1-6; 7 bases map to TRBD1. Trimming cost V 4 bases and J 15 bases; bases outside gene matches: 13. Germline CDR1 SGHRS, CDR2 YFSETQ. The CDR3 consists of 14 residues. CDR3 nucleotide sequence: TGCGCCAGCAGCGCGGGACAGTCTTTGACGGACCTCCACTTT. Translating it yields CASSAGQSLTDLHF.

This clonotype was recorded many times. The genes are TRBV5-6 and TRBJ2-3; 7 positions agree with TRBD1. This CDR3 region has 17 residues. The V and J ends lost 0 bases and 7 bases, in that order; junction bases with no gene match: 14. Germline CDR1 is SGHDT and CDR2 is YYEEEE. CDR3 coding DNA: TGTGCCAGCAGCTTGGGGACCGGGACAGAGGCAGAAAATACGCAGTATTTT. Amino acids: CASSLGTGTEAENTQYF.

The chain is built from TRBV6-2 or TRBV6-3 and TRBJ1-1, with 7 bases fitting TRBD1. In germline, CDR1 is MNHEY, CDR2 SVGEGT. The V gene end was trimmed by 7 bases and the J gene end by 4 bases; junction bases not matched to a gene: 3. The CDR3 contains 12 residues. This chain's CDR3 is CASTDRVTEAFF. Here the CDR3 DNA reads TGTGCCAGCACCGACAGGGTCACTGAAGCTTTCTTT.

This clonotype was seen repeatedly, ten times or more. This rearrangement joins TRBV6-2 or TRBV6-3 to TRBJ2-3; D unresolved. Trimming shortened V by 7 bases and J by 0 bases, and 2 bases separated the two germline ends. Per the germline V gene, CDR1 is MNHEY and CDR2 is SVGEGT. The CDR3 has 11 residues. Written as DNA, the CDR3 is TGTGCCAGCACCAGCACAGATACGCAGTATTTT. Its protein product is CASTSTDTQYF.

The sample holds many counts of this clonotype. The CDR3 DNA reads as TGTGCCAGCAGGAGCGGGGGGGCGGGATCCTACAATGAGCAGTTCTTC. This sequence encodes CASRSGGAGSYNEQFF. V gene TRBV12-3 or TRBV12-4 combines with J gene TRBJ2-1; 10 nucleotides line up with TRBD2. V was pared by 6 bases and J by 1 base, with 6 bases of the junction left unmatched. The CDR3 has 16 residues.

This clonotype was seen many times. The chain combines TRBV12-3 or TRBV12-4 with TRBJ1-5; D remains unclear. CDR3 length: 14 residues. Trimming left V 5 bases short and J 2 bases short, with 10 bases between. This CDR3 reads CASSPRVRNQPQHF. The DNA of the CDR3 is TGTGCCAGCAGTCCAAGGGTTCGCAATCAGCCCCAGCATTTT.

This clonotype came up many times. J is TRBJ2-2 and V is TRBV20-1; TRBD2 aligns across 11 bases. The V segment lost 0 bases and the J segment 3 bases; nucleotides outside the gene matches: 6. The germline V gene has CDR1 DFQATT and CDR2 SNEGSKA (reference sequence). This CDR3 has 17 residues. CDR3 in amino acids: CSARDPTSGAYTGELFF. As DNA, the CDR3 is TGCAGTGCTAGAGACCCGACTAGCGGGGCATACACCGGGGAGCTGTTTTTT.

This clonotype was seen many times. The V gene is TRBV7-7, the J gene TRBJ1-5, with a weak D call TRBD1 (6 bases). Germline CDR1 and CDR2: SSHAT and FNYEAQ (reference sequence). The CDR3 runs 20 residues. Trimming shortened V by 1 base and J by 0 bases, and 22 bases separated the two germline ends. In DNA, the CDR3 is TGTGCCAGCAGCTTAGTTATAGGGGGACGCAGTCCTAATAGCAATCAGCCCCAGCATTTT. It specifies CASSLVIGGRSPNSNQPQHF. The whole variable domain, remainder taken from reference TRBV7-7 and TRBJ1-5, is GAGVSQSPRYKVTKRGQDVTLRCDPISSHATLYWYQQALGQGPEFLTYFNYEAQPDKSGLPSDRFSAERPEGSISTLTIQRTEQRDSAMYRCASSLVIGGRSPNSNQPQHFGDGTRLSIL.

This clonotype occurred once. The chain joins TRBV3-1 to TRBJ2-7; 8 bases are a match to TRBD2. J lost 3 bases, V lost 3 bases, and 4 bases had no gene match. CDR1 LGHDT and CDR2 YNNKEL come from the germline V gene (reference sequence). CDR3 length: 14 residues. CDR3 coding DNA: TGTGCCAGCAGCCATGCGGGACTAGACTACGAGCAGTACTTC. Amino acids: CASSHAGLDYEQYF.

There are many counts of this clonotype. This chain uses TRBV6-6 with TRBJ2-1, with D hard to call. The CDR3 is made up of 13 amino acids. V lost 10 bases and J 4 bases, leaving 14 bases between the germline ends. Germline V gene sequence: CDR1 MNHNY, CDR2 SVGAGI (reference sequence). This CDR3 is CATAEGPYNEQFF. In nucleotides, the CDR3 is TGTGCCACCGCGGAAGGACCATACAATGAGCAGTTCTTC.

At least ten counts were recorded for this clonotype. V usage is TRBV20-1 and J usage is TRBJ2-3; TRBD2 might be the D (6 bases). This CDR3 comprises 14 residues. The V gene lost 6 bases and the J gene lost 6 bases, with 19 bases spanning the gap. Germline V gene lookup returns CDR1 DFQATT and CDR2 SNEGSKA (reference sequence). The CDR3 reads CSARRDFPRDTQYF. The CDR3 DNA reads TGCAGTGCCCGGAGGGACTTCCCTAGGGATACGCAGTATTTT.